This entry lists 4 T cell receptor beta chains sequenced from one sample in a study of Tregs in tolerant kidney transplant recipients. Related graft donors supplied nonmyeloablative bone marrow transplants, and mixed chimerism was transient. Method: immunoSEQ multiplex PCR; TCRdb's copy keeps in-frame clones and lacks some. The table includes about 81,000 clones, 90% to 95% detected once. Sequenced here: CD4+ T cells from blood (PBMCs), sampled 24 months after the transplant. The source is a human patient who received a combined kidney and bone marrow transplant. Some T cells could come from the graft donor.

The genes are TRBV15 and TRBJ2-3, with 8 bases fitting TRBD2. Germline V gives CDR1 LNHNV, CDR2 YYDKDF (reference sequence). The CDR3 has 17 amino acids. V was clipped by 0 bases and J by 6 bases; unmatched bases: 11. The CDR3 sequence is CATSRDGIRGGFDTQYF. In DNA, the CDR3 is TGTGCCACCAGCAGAGATGGGATCCGGGGGGGGTTCGATACGCAGTATTTT. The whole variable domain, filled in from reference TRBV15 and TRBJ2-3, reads DAMVIQNPRYQVTQFGKPVTLSCSQTLNHNVMYWYQQKSSQAPKLLFHYYDKDFNNEADTPDNFQSRRPNTSFCFLDIRSPGLGDTAMYLCATSRDGIRGGFDTQYFGPGTRLTVL.

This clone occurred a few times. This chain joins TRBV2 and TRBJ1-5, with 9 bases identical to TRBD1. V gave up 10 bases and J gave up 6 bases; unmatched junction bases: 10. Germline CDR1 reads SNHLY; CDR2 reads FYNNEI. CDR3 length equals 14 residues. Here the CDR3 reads CATRDRVGTQPQHF. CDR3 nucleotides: TGTGCCACCCGGGACAGGGTGGGAACTCAGCCCCAGCATTTT.

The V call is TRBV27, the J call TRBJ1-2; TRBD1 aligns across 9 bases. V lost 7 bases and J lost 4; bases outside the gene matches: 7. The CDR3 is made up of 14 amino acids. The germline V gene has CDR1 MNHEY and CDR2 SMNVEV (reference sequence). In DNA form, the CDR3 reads TGTGCCAGCACCACAGGGGGCTCTGGCTATGGCTACACCTTC. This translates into CASTTGGSGYGYTF.

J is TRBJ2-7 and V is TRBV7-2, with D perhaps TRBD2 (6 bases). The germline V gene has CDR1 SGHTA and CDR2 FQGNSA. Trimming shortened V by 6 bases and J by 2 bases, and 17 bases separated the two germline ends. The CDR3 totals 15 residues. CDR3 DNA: TGTGCCAGCAGGCCCGTATGGGGGGATCCCTACGAGCAGTACTTC. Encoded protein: CASRPVWGDPYEQYF.